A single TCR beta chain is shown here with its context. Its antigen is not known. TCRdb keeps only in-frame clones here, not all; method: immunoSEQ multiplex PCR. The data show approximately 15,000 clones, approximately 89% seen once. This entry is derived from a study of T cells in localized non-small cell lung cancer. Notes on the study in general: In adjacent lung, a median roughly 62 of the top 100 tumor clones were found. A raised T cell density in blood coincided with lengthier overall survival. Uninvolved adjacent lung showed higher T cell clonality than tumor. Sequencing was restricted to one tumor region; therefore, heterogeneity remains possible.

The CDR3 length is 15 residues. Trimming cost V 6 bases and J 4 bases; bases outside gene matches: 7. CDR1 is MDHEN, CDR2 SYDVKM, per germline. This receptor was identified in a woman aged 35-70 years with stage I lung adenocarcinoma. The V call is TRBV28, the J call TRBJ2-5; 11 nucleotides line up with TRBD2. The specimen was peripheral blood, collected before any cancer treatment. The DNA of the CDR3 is TGTGCCAGCAGGGGCGGACTAGCGGGCGGAGAGACCCAGTACTTC. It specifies CASRGGLAGGETQYF. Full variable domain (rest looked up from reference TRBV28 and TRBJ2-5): DVKVTQSSRYLVKRTGEKVFLECVQDMDHENMFWYRQDPGLGLRLIYFSYDVKMKEKGDIPEGYSVSREKKERFSLILESASTNQTSMYLCASRGGLAGGETQYFGPGTRLLVL.